These 8 T cell receptor beta chains were all obtained from the same sample, sequenced in a study of blood T cell repertoires in COVID-19. Only in-frame clones appear in the TCRdb table, and some are missing; sequencing was by immunoSEQ multiplex PCR. The profile shows about 140,000 clones, around 87% of them singletons. The sample comprised PBMCs or T cells enriched from blood (not recorded which). These receptors originate from a man in his 60s who had recovered from COVID-19.

V gene TRBV9 combines with J gene TRBJ2-7; TRBD2 agrees at 9 bases. This CDR3 region has 15 residues. The J segment lost 4 bases and the V segment lost 0 bases, leaving 5 bases of the junction unmatched. Germline CDR1 and CDR2: SGDLS and YYNGEE. Here the CDR3 DNA reads TGTGCCAGCAGCGTAGAGGGCGGGAGGGATTACGAGCAGTACTTC. This sequence encodes CASSVEGGRDYEQYF.

This chain uses TRBV5-1 with TRBJ2-2, with 11 bases identical to TRBD1. V was clipped by 4 bases and J by 4 bases; unmatched bases: 3. The CDR3 has 15 residues. Germline CDR1 SGHRS, CDR2 YFSETQ. Written as DNA, the CDR3 is TGCGCCAGCAGCCAGGGGACAGGGGGCACCGGGGAGCTGTTTTTT. Translated: CASSQGTGGTGELFF.

This chain joins TRBV3-1 (or the pseudogene TRBV3-2) and TRBJ2-3; TRBD1 is a possible D gene (5 bases). Trimming removed 2 bases at V and 9 bases at J, with 12 bases between. CDR3 length: 13 amino acids. Germline loops: CDR1 LGHDT, CDR2 YNNKEL (reference sequence). This CDR3 reads CASSQPAPGTQYF. For the CDR3, the DNA is TGTGCCAGCAGCCAACCGGCCCCAGGGACGCAGTATTTT.

CDR3 nucleotide sequence: TGTGCCAGCAGTTTGGCCATCAGAAACACCATATATTTT. This gives the protein CASSLAIRNTIYF. The chain is built from TRBV12-3 or TRBV12-4 and TRBJ1-3; D not resolved. The CDR3 consists of 13 residues. V dropped 3 bases and J dropped 5 bases, with 8 bases sitting between them.

The rearrangement joins TRBV4-1 to TRBJ2-5, with TRBD2 as a possible D gene (7 bases). In germline, CDR1 is MGHRA, CDR2 YSYEKL. The CDR3 has 16 residues. Trimming left V 0 bases short and J 5 bases short, with 16 bases between. CDR3 region: CASSQDSGGTKETQYF. DNA for the CDR3: TGCGCCAGCAGCCAAGATTCGGGGGGCACCAAGGAGACCCAGTACTTC.

The chain has TRBV4-1 and TRBJ2-7; 10 nucleotides match TRBD2. Trimming took 7 bases from V and 2 from J; bases not matched to a gene: 5. CDR1 and CDR2 from the germline V gene are MGHRA and YSYEKL. This CDR3 contains 14 residues. The CDR3 here is CASKGTSGAYEQYF. The CDR3, as DNA: TGCGCCAGCAAAGGCACTAGCGGGGCCTACGAGCAGTACTTC.

This rearrangement joins TRBV27 to TRBJ2-3, with D possibly being TRBD1 (5 bases). Germline lookup yields CDR1 MNHEY and CDR2 SMNVEV (reference sequence). V lost 4 bases and J 6 bases, leaving 14 bases between the germline ends. This CDR3 has 14 amino acids. The CDR3 DNA reads as TGTGCCAGCAGTTCTGGACACCCCATGGATACGCAGTATTTT. Translation: CASSSGHPMDTQYF.

This sequence joins TRBV3-1 (or the pseudogene TRBV3-2) and TRBJ2-3; D perhaps matches TRBD2 (7 bases). V lost 7 bases, J lost 5 bases, and 19 bases lay in between. CDR1 and CDR2 from the germline V gene are LGHDT and YNNKEL (reference sequence). This CDR3 has 15 amino acids. For the CDR3, the DNA is TGTGCCAGCACCCCTAGGCGGGGGCGGGAAGATACGCAGTATTTT. It is translated as CASTPRRGREDTQYF.